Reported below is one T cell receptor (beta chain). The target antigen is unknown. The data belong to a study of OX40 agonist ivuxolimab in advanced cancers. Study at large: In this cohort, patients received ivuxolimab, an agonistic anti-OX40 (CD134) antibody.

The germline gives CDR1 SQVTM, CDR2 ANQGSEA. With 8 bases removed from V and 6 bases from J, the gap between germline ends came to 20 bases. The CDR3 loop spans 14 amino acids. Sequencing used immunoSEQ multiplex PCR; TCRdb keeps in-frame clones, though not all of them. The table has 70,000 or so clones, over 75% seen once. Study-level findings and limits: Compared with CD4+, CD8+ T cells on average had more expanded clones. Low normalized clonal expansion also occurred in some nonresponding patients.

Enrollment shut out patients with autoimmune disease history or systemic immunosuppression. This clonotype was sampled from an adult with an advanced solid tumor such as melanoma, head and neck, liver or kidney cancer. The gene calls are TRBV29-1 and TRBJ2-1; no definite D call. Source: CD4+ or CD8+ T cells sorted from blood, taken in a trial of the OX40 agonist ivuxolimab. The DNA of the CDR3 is TGCAGCCTCGAACGGCCAAGCAGTGTCAATGAGCAGTTCTTC. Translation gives CSLERPSSVNEQFF.